Shown below are 30 T cell receptor beta chains from a single sample sequenced in a study of T cell clones after liver transplantation. Produced via immunoSEQ multiplex PCR; TCRdb's table is partial and in-frame only. Found here are tens of thousands of clones, 71% of them singletons; the top ten hold 15%. Specimen: CD4+ T cells from blood, collected before liver transplant. The receptor source for this set is a human donor who received a liver transplant.

The chain couples TRBV9 to TRBJ2-5, with TRBD2 matching over 13 bases. This CDR3 spans 16 amino acids. Trimming cost V 4 bases and J 4 bases; bases outside gene matches: 7. Germline V gives CDR1 SGDLS, CDR2 YYNGEE. The CDR3 protein is CASSPGTSGVAETQYF. CDR3 bases: TGTGCCAGCAGCCCGGGGACTAGCGGGGTAGCAGAGACCCAGTACTTC.

This chain links TRBV27 with TRBJ1-1, with 7 bases lining up with TRBD1. With V trimmed by 4 bases and J by 5 bases, 10 bases remained unmatched. The CDR3 loop spans 15 amino acids. The germline V gene encodes CDR1 MNHEY and CDR2 SMNVEV (reference sequence). In nucleotides, the CDR3 is TGTGCCAGCAGTTGGGGCAAGGGGGCAGGGACTGAAGCTTTCTTT. Its protein is CASSWGKGAGTEAFF.

V is TRBV7-9 and J is TRBJ2-3; D is uncertain. The V gene's germline CDR1 is SEHNR and CDR2 FQNEAQ (reference sequence). The CDR3 spans 14 residues. V lost 2 bases and J 0 bases, leaving 6 bases between the germline ends. CDR3 nucleotides: TGTGCCAGCAGCTTATCCCTTAGCACAGATACGCAGTATTTT. Amino acid sequence: CASSLSLSTDTQYF.

This clone occurred once. CDR3 region: CASSARGGRDEKLFF. The DNA of the CDR3 is TGTGCCAGCAGCGCGAGGGGAGGAAGAGATGAAAAACTGTTTTTT. The chain is built from TRBV7-6 and TRBJ1-4; D is possibly TRBD1 (5 bases). V was clipped by 5 bases and J by 6 bases, with 16 bases between them. This CDR3 is 15 amino acids long. The V gene's germline CDR1 is SGHVS and CDR2 FNYEAQ. Looking up the rest from reference TRBV7-6 and TRBJ1-4 gives the full variable domain: GAGVSQSPRYKVTKRGQDVALRCDPISGHVSLYWYRQALGQGPEFLTYFNYEAQQDKSGLPNDRFSAERPEGSISTLTIQRTEQRDSAMYRCASSARGGRDEKLFFGSGTQLSVL.

The chain is built from TRBV7-9 and TRBJ1-1; D might be TRBD1 (6 bases). The CDR3 covers 17 residues. Looked up from germline, CDR1 is SEHNR and CDR2 is FQNEAQ (reference sequence). V was pared by 0 bases and J by 3 bases, with 17 bases between. The CDR3 sequence: CASSLAGMGAGDTEAFF. CDR3 coding DNA: TGTGCCAGCAGCTTAGCGGGGATGGGGGCGGGGGACACTGAAGCTTTCTTT.

The chain combines TRBV6-5 with TRBJ2-7; maybe TRBD1 (6 bases). Deletions cut 6 bases from V and 9 bases from J, with 15 bases between. The germline gives CDR1 MNHEY, CDR2 SVGAGI. The length of the CDR3 is 12 residues. This CDR3 is CASRTPRGWQYF. CDR3 coding DNA: TGTGCCAGCAGGACCCCCAGGGGATGGCAGTACTTC.

The rearrangement links TRBV5-5 to TRBJ1-2; possibly TRBD1 for D (5 bases). The CDR3 is 16 amino acids. The germline CDR1 and CDR2 sequences are SGHKS and YYEKEE (reference sequence). Trimming pared 4 bases from V and 1 base from J, leaving 17 bases between. The CDR3 spells CASSPAPGGINYGYTF. Written as DNA, the CDR3 is TGTGCCAGCAGCCCGGCGCCGGGGGGAATTAACTATGGCTACACCTTC.

This clone occurred a few times. V is TRBV9 and J is TRBJ1-6; D is unresolved. V dropped 0 bases and J dropped 5 bases, with 9 bases sitting between them. There are 15 residues in the CDR3. The germline V gene encodes CDR1 SGDLS and CDR2 YYNGEE. Here the CDR3 reads CASSVAGLHNSPLHF. The CDR3 coding sequence is TGTGCCAGCAGCGTAGCGGGTCTACATAATTCACCCCTCCACTTT.

The rearrangement joins TRBV6-1 to TRBJ1-1, with D possibly being TRBD1 (5 bases). Per the germline V gene, CDR1 is MNHNS and CDR2 is SASEGT. Between the trimmed V and J ends, which lost 3 bases and 1 base, there was a span of 6 bases. The CDR3 length is 13 residues. The CDR3 protein is CASSETANTEAFF. DNA for the CDR3: TGTGCCAGCAGTGAGACAGCGAACACTGAAGCTTTCTTT.

This clone has only a few counts. The chain employs TRBV28 and TRBJ2-7; tentative D call: TRBD1 (5 bases). The CDR3 runs to 12 residues. Germline CDR1 is MDHEN and CDR2 is SYDVKM. V gave up 3 bases and J gave up 8 bases, with 11 bases separating them. DNA for the CDR3: TGTGCCAGCAGTTTTTCCAGGGTACAGCAGTACTTC. Translated, it gives CASSFSRVQQYF.

Only a few counts were recorded for this clone. The genes are TRBV10-3 and TRBJ2-7; 10 nucleotides align to TRBD1. There are 15 residues in the CDR3. CDR1 and CDR2 (germline): ENHRY, SYGVKD. The J segment lost 7 bases and the V segment lost 10 bases, leaving 16 bases of the junction unmatched. The CDR3 nucleotides read TGTGCCACACTTAAGGGGACAGGGGTGACGGGGGAGCAGTACTTC. It encodes CATLKGTGVTGEQYF.

The chain employs TRBV11-3 and TRBJ2-2; 7 bases map to TRBD2. CDR1 SGHNT and CDR2 YENEEA come from the germline V gene. V dropped 6 bases and J dropped 2; count of bases not matched to a gene: 9. The CDR3 runs 16 residues. The CDR3 loop is CASSPPGRQNTGELFF. CDR3 in DNA: TGTGCCAGCAGTCCGCCCGGGAGGCAAAACACCGGGGAGCTGTTTTTT.

The V and J genes are TRBV19 and TRBJ2-1, with 10 bases lining up with TRBD2. The CDR3 contains 16 residues. CDR1 and CDR2 from the germline V gene are LNHDA and SQIVND (reference sequence). V was pared by 3 bases and J by 7 bases, with 9 bases of the junction left unmatched. CDR3 DNA: TGTGCCAGTAGTATCGAAGCGGGGGGGCTGAGAAATGAGCAGTTCTTC. It encodes CASSIEAGGLRNEQFF.

This clone came up once. V usage is TRBV6-4 and J usage is TRBJ2-3; 7 bases are shared with TRBD2. Per germline, CDR1 MRHNA and CDR2 SNTAGT. V shed 4 bases, J shed 1 base, and the junction held 8 bases outside the gene matches. This CDR3 comprises 16 residues. CDR3 region: CASSVAGGTGTDTQYF. The CDR3 DNA sequence: TGTGCCAGCAGTGTGGCCGGGGGGACCGGCACAGATACGCAGTATTTT.

The chain joins TRBV10-3 to TRBJ1-2; TRBD1 is a possible D gene (6 bases). Germline values: CDR1 ENHRY, CDR2 SYGVKD. V was pared by 6 bases and J by 3 bases, with 17 bases between. This CDR3 is built from 15 residues. The CDR3 region has the DNA TGTGCCATCAGGGGTTCAGGGGAAAGGGACTATGGCTACACCTTC. Its protein product is CAIRGSGERDYGYTF.

The chain is built from TRBV5-6 and TRBJ1-2, with 8 nucleotides matching TRBD1. The CDR3 covers 16 residues. Germline CDR1 reads SGHDT; CDR2 reads YYEEEE. V shed 4 bases, J shed 8 bases, and the junction held 16 bases outside the gene matches. The DNA for the CDR3 is TGTGCCAGCAGCCCCCAGGGACAGGCCCTTTCGGGGGGCTACACCTTC. Translation: CASSPQGQALSGGYTF.

This clone was counted a few times. This chain connects TRBV2 to TRBJ2-7; perhaps TRBD2 as D (7 bases). The CDR3 sequence is 15 residues long. V was clipped by 3 bases and J by 4 bases, with 16 bases between them. Looked up from germline, CDR1 is SNHLY and CDR2 is FYNNEI. The CDR3 DNA reads as TGTGCCAGCAGTGAGGGAGGGGGGCGGTTGTACGAGCAGTACTTC. Protein: CASSEGGGRLYEQYF.

J is TRBJ2-2 and V is TRBV10-3, with TRBD1 matching 10 bases. This CDR3 region has 14 residues. The V gene's germline CDR1 is ENHRY and CDR2 SYGVKD. The V gene end was trimmed by 2 bases and the J gene end by 7 bases; junction bases not matched to a gene: 1. The CDR3 sequence: CAISEGQGDGELFF. CDR3 bases: TGTGCCATCAGTGAGGGACAGGGGGACGGGGAGCTGTTTTTT.

This clone has only a few counts. This sequence joins TRBV5-4 and TRBJ1-6, with 7 bases that match TRBD1. Germline CDR1 is SGHNT and CDR2 is YYREEE (reference sequence). J lost 6 bases, V lost 3 bases, and 9 bases had no gene match. This CDR3 has 16 amino acids. The CDR3 here is CASSSPTTGRNSPLHF. The CDR3 DNA reads TGTGCCAGCAGCTCACCCACGACAGGGCGTAATTCACCCCTCCACTTT.

The chain has TRBV18 and TRBJ2-5; D is possibly TRBD2 (5 bases). V was shortened by 2 bases and J by 10 bases, with 8 bases between the two germline ends. CDR1 is KGHSH, CDR2 LQKENI, per germline. The CDR3 covers 11 residues. CDR3 loop: CASSPGSGQYF. The CDR3 region has the DNA TGTGCCAGCTCACCAGGGAGTGGCCAGTACTTC.

The chain recombines TRBV7-6 with TRBJ2-7; 8 bases align to TRBD1. This CDR3 spans 14 amino acids. V was pared by 5 bases and J by 3 bases, with 6 bases of the junction left unmatched. The germline V gene has CDR1 SGHVS and CDR2 FNYEAQ. The CDR3 DNA sequence: TGTGCCAGCAGCCCCGGGACAGGACACTACGAGCAGTACTTC. Protein: CASSPGTGHYEQYF.

The gene calls are TRBV25-1 and TRBJ2-7, with TRBD2 matching 7 bases. CDR1 is MGHDK and CDR2 is SYGVNS in the germline V gene. This CDR3 contains 12 residues. V was pared by 7 bases and J by 5 bases, with 5 bases of the junction left unmatched. The CDR3 DNA reads as TGTGCCAGCACCGCCGGGGGGAACGAGCAGTACTTC. Its protein product is CASTAGGNEQYF.

The chain combines TRBV7-9 with TRBJ1-2; D possibly corresponds to TRBD1 (6 bases). This CDR3 has 15 amino acids. CDR1 is SEHNR and CDR2 is FQNEAQ in the germline V gene (reference sequence). V gave up 4 bases and J gave up 0 bases, with 12 bases separating them. This chain's CDR3 is CASSSRQAANYGYTF. CDR3 bases: TGTGCCAGCAGCTCGAGACAGGCGGCTAACTATGGCTACACCTTC. Full variable domain (remainder filled in from reference TRBV7-9 and TRBJ1-2): DTGVSQNPRHKITKRGQNVTFRCDPISEHNRLYWYRQTLGQGPEFLTYFQNEAQLEKSRLLSDRFSAERPKGSFSTLEIQRTEQGDSAMYLCASSSRQAANYGYTFGSGTRLTVV.

This clone was seen a single time. The chain couples TRBV9 to TRBJ1-4; D uncertain. The V gene lost 3 bases and the J gene lost 3 bases, with 12 bases spanning the gap. This CDR3 contains 15 residues. Germline CDR1 is SGDLS and CDR2 is YYNGEE. The CDR3 nucleotides read TGTGCCAGCAGCGCAAGACTCAACCCTAATGAAAAACTGTTTTTT. This translates into CASSARLNPNEKLFF.

This chain links TRBV19 with TRBJ1-5, with D maybe TRBD1 (6 bases). CDR3 length: 15 amino acids. V gave up 7 bases and J gave up 0 bases, with 13 bases separating them. The germline V gene has CDR1 LNHDA and CDR2 SQIVND (reference sequence). CDR3 DNA sequence: TGTGCCAGTACCCCAACAGGGTATAGCAATCAGCCCCAGCATTTT. The encoded protein is CASTPTGYSNQPQHF.

The rearrangement uses TRBV30 and TRBJ2-7; 7 bases map to TRBD2. J was trimmed by 1 base and V by 5 bases; bases with no gene match: 8. This CDR3 region has 14 residues. Germline CDR1 is GTSNPN and CDR2 is SVGIG (reference sequence). CDR3: CAWGQGGDSYEQYF. The CDR3 nucleotides are TGTGCCTGGGGCCAGGGAGGGGATTCCTACGAGCAGTACTTC.

The V gene is TRBV30, the J gene TRBJ1-3; D remains ambiguous. In germline, CDR1 is GTSNPN, CDR2 SVGIG (reference sequence). V gave up 0 bases and J gave up 0 bases, with 6 bases separating them. The CDR3 consists of 14 residues. The CDR3 DNA reads TGTGCCTGGAGTGTAGACAACTCTGGAAACACCATATATTTT. Its translation: CAWSVDNSGNTIYF.

Within the sample, this clone is medium-sized. The chain carries TRBV19 and TRBJ1-5, with D unresolved. Germline lookup yields CDR1 LNHDA and CDR2 SQIVND (reference sequence). The CDR3 contains 14 residues. The V gene lost 7 bases and the J gene lost 0 bases, with 10 bases spanning the gap. The CDR3: CASMTRNSNQPQHF. The CDR3 DNA is TGTGCCAGTATGACACGTAATAGCAATCAGCCCCAGCATTTT.

The chain couples TRBV19 to TRBJ1-2, with D possibly being TRBD1 (6 bases). The CDR3 is made up of 17 amino acids. Germline V gives CDR1 LNHDA, CDR2 SQIVND (reference sequence). The germline V and J ends were trimmed by 1 base and 2 bases, with 17 bases remaining between them. The CDR3 region is CASSIGGGVPQNYGYTF. The CDR3 coding sequence is TGTGCCAGTAGTATAGGAGGGGGAGTCCCCCAAAACTATGGCTACACCTTC.

The chain combines TRBV5-4 with TRBJ1-6; D call uncertain. The CDR3 is 13 residues long. The V end was cut by 0 bases, the J end by 9 bases, with 7 bases between. The germline V gene has CDR1 SGHNT and CDR2 YYREEE (reference sequence). CDR3 nucleotide sequence: TGTGCCAGCAGCTTGGACGGGGTTTCACCCCTCCACTTT. Amino acid sequence: CASSLDGVSPLHF.